A selection of T cell receptor beta chains follows, all from one sample in a study of shared clonotypes between healthy human individuals. TCRdb's table, derived via immunoSEQ multiplex PCR, lists solely in-frame clones and lacks some. The table shows 800,000 or so clones, with about 97% occurring only once. The specimen sequenced was naive CD8+ T cells sorted from blood. Receptor source: a man aged 30-40 years in good health. CDR3s include the opening cysteine and the closing phenylalanine or tryptophan. D genes are given only for firm matches. Only some rows state a clone size, as once, few, many or a class for expanded clones.

D: .; J: TRBJ2-3; size: .; V: TRBV27; CDR3: CASSSPSTDTQYF; DNA: TGTGCCAGCAGTTCCCCTAGCACAGATACGCAGTATTTT
D: TRBD1; J: TRBJ1-2; size: .; V: TRBV4-1; CDR3: CASSQVPGQATGNYGYTF; DNA: TGCGCCAGCAGCCAAGTCCCAGGACAGGCGACGGGTAACTATGGCTACACCTTC
D: TRBD1; J: TRBJ1-2; size: .; V: TRBV10-2; CDR3: CASSANPRGPGYTF; DNA: TGCGCCAGCAGTGCTAATCCCAGGGGGCCGGGCTACACCTTC
D: TRBD1; J: TRBJ2-7; size: .; V: TRBV7-9; CDR3: CASSPRDSRYEQYF; DNA: TGTGCCAGCAGCCCCCGGGACAGTCGCTACGAGCAGTACTTC
D: TRBD2; J: TRBJ2-7; size: .; V: TRBV28; CDR3: CATEGNGGTTSSYEQYF; DNA: TGTGCCACCGAAGGGAACGGGGGGACGACGAGCTCCTACGAGCAGTACTTC
D: TRBD2; J: TRBJ2-1; size: once; V: TRBV6-5; CDR3: CASSYRPSGSHEQFF; DNA: TGTGCCAGCAGTTACAGGCCTAGCGGGAGTCATGAGCAGTTCTTC
D: .; J: TRBJ2-1; size: .; V: TRBV7-6; CDR3: CASSSRSYNEQFF; DNA: TGTGCCAGCAGTTCTCGGAGCTACAATGAGCAGTTCTTC
D: .; J: TRBJ2-5; size: .; V: TRBV10-2; CDR3: CASSESIGPQETQYF; DNA: TGCGCCAGCAGTGAGTCGATAGGGCCGCAAGAGACCCAGTACTTC
D: .; J: TRBJ2-7; size: .; V: TRBV2; CDR3: CASLTVTYEQYF; DNA: TGTGCCAGCCTGACAGTGACCTACGAGCAGTACTTC
D: .; J: TRBJ2-7; size: .; V: TRBV27; CDR3: CASSLLGGRGDEQYF; DNA: TGTGCCAGCAGTTTATTAGGGGGGAGGGGAGACGAGCAGTACTTC
D: TRBD1; J: TRBJ2-7; size: .; V: TRBV27; CDR3: CASRPTGPYEQYF; DNA: TGTGCCAGCAGACCGACAGGGCCCTACGAGCAGTACTTC
D: .; J: TRBJ2-7; size: .; V: TRBV5-1; CDR3: CASSLDAYEQYF; DNA: TGCGCCAGCAGCTTGGACGCCTACGAGCAGTACTTC
D: TRBD1; J: TRBJ2-2; size: .; V: TRBV7-6; CDR3: CASSLGTGPSGTGELFF; DNA: TGTGCCAGCAGCTTAGGGACAGGGCCCTCGGGCACCGGGGAGCTGTTTTTT
D: .; J: TRBJ2-7; size: .; V: TRBV29-1; CDR3: CSVERGTGEQYF; DNA: TGCAGCGTTGAAAGAGGGACTGGCGAGCAGTACTTC
D: .; J: TRBJ2-7; size: .; V: TRBV29-1; CDR3: CSVEGTLPYEQYF; DNA: TGCAGCGTTGAGGGTACGCTTCCCTACGAGCAGTACTTC
D: .; J: TRBJ1-5; size: .; V: TRBV7-9; CDR3: CASSWGRYSNQPQHF; DNA: TGTGCCAGCAGCTGGGGACGGTATAGCAATCAGCCCCAGCATTTT
D: TRBD1; J: TRBJ1-5; size: .; V: TRBV7-8; CDR3: CASSLQIQGARGQPQHF; DNA: TGTGCCAGCAGCTTACAAATACAGGGGGCGCGGGGTCAGCCCCAGCATTTT
D: TRBD2; J: TRBJ2-1; size: .; V: TRBV11-2; CDR3: CASRGTKRDPNNEQFF; DNA: TGTGCCAGCAGGGGGACTAAGCGGGACCCCAACAATGAGCAGTTCTTC
D: .; J: TRBJ1-2; size: .; V: TRBV28; CDR3: CASTPSGAYTYGYTF; DNA: TGTGCCAGCACCCCTTCTGGGGCTTATACTTATGGCTACACCTTC
D: TRBD2; J: TRBJ2-7; size: .; V: TRBV9; CDR3: CASSPRGASGTRHLYEQYF; DNA: TGTGCCAGCAGCCCGAGGGGGGCTAGCGGGACCCGGCACCTCTACGAGCAGTACTTC
D: .; J: TRBJ2-7; size: .; V: TRBV7-6; CDR3: CASSETGRGEQYF; DNA: TGTGCCAGCAGCGAAACAGGGCGGGGAGAGCAGTACTTC
D: TRBD1; J: TRBJ2-3; size: once; V: TRBV18; CDR3: CASSPTGGAVDTQYF; DNA: TGTGCCAGCTCACCTACAGGGGGCGCGGTAGATACGCAGTATTTT
D: TRBD1; J: TRBJ1-2; size: .; V: TRBV4-1; CDR3: CASSQLPGQSYGYTF; DNA: TGCGCCAGCAGCCAACTGCCGGGACAGAGTTATGGCTACACCTTC
D: .; J: TRBJ2-7; size: .; V: TRBV5-4; CDR3: CASSLGLNYEQYF; DNA: TGTGCCAGCAGCTTGGGGTTAAACTACGAGCAGTACTTC
D: .; J: TRBJ2-3; size: .; V: TRBV6-5; CDR3: CASSYPGADTQYF; DNA: TGTGCCAGCAGTTACCCCGGCGCGGATACGCAGTATTTT
D: .; J: TRBJ2-7; size: .; V: TRBV5-1; CDR3: CASSLEARVMDEQYF; DNA: TGCGCCAGCAGCTTGGAGGCTAGGGTCATGGACGAGCAGTACTTC
D: .; J: TRBJ2-7; size: few; V: TRBV28; CDR3: CASSPGEVYEQYF; DNA: TGTGCCAGCAGTCCAGGGGAAGTGTACGAGCAGTACTTC
D: TRBD2; J: TRBJ2-7; size: .; V: TRBV23-1; CDR3: CASSLRWRERASYEQYF; DNA: TGCGCCAGCAGTCTTCGGTGGCGGGAGAGGGCCTCCTACGAGCAGTACTTC
D: .; J: TRBJ2-2; size: .; V: TRBV2; CDR3: CASSSGLTGELFF; DNA: TGTGCCAGCAGTAGCGGGTTGACCGGGGAGCTGTTTTTT
D: TRBD1; J: TRBJ1-5; size: .; V: TRBV19; CDR3: CASSLRGGLFIGNQPQHF; DNA: TGTGCCAGTTCCCTCAGAGGGGGCCTTTTTATTGGCAATCAGCCCCAGCATTTT
D: .; J: TRBJ2-3; size: .; V: TRBV10-2; CDR3: CASRPASDSTDTQYF; DNA: TGCGCCAGCAGACCTGCCAGCGACAGCACAGATACGCAGTATTTT
D: .; J: TRBJ1-1; size: .; V: TRBV4-3; CDR3: CASSQDLEGTEAFF; DNA: TGCGCCAGCAGCCAGGACCTGGAGGGAACTGAAGCTTTCTTT
D: .; J: TRBJ2-1; size: .; V: TRBV11-2; CDR3: CASSLNPTASNEQFF; DNA: TGTGCCAGCAGCTTAAATCCGACAGCCTCCAATGAGCAGTTCTTC
D: .; J: TRBJ2-1; size: .; V: TRBV7-9; CDR3: CASSGFAVRKGTDGVEQFF; DNA: TGTGCCAGCAGCGGATTCGCAGTCAGAAAAGGGACGGATGGTGTCGAGCAGTTCTTC
D: .; J: TRBJ1-5; size: .; V: TRBV27; CDR3: CASRLTGESQPQHF; DNA: TGTGCCAGCAGGCTGACAGGTGAAAGTCAGCCCCAGCATTTT
D: .; J: TRBJ2-5; size: .; V: TRBV19; CDR3: CASSFRDQETQYF; DNA: TGTGCCAGTAGTTTCAGGGACCAAGAGACCCAGTACTTC
D: .; J: TRBJ1-3; size: .; V: TRBV7-6; CDR3: CASTSFLSSGNTIYF; DNA: TGTGCCAGCACTTCGTTCTTGAGCTCTGGAAACACCATATATTTT
D: .; J: TRBJ2-5; size: few; V: TRBV15; CDR3: CATSRDSWSRQETQYF; DNA: TGTGCCACCAGCAGAGATTCTTGGTCCCGGCAGGAGACCCAGTACTTC
D: .; J: TRBJ1-1; size: .; V: TRBV4-1; CDR3: CASSQDPGGYEAFF; DNA: TGCGCCAGCAGCCAAGATCCAGGAGGTTATGAAGCTTTCTTT
D: .; J: TRBJ2-2; size: .; V: TRBV7-9; CDR3: CASSTPDSGELFF; DNA: TGTGCCAGCAGCACCCCTGACTCCGGGGAGCTGTTTTTT
D: TRBD1; J: TRBJ2-7; size: once; V: TRBV29-1; CDR3: CSAGTGGASYEQYF; DNA: TGCAGCGCCGGGACAGGGGGCGCATCCTACGAGCAGTACTTC
D: TRBD1; J: TRBJ2-7; size: .; V: TRBV6-1; CDR3: CASSEAVTGGKYEQYF; DNA: TGTGCCAGCAGTGAAGCGGTGACAGGGGGCAAATACGAGCAGTACTTC
D: .; J: TRBJ2-2; size: .; V: TRBV29-1; CDR3: CSVGAPNTGELFF; DNA: TGCAGCGTTGGGGCGCCGAACACCGGGGAGCTGTTTTTT
D: .; J: TRBJ2-7; size: .; V: TRBV7-9; CDR3: CASSSYSYEQYF; DNA: TGTGCCAGCAGCTCTTACAGCTACGAGCAGTACTTC
D: .; J: TRBJ2-1; size: few; V: TRBV12-5; CDR3: CASGQSSYNEQFF; DNA: TGTGCTAGTGGTCAGAGCTCCTACAATGAGCAGTTCTTC
D: TRBD1; J: TRBJ1-1; size: .; V: TRBV15; CDR3: CATSRETGLNTEAFF; DNA: TGTGCCACCAGCAGAGAGACAGGGCTGAACACTGAAGCTTTCTTT
D: .; J: TRBJ2-7; size: once; V: TRBV2; CDR3: CASIVTFSYEQYF; DNA: TGTGCCAGCATTGTGACATTCTCCTACGAGCAGTACTTC
D: TRBD2; J: TRBJ2-3; size: .; V: TRBV7-9; CDR3: CASSYKREGLVYTQYF; DNA: TGTGCCAGCAGCTATAAGCGGGAGGGCCTAGTATATACGCAGTATTTT
D: .; J: TRBJ1-4; size: .; V: TRBV6-5; CDR3: CASSYVQGSEKLFF; DNA: TGTGCCAGCAGTTACGTTCAGGGGAGTGAAAAACTGTTTTTT
D: .; J: TRBJ2-7; size: .; V: TRBV7-8; CDR3: CASSLDGQGQYF; DNA: TGTGCCAGCAGCTTAGATGGTCAGGGGCAGTACTTC
D: .; J: TRBJ2-1; size: once; V: TRBV27; CDR3: CASSWTASYNEQFF; DNA: TGTGCCAGCAGCTGGACAGCGTCCTACAATGAGCAGTTCTTC
D: TRBD1; J: TRBJ2-1; size: .; V: TRBV27; CDR3: CARQSTRFGKTGGREQFF; DNA: TGTGCCAGACAATCGACCCGTTTTGGCAAGACAGGGGGTCGTGAGCAGTTCTTC
D: .; J: TRBJ2-7; size: .; V: TRBV4-2; CDR3: CASSQVRDTYYEQYF; DNA: TGTGCCAGCAGCCAAGTCCGGGACACCTACTACGAGCAGTACTTC
D: TRBD1; J: TRBJ2-7; size: .; V: TRBV14; CDR3: CASSPLGQGVGYEQYF; DNA: TGTGCCAGCAGCCCCCTGGGACAGGGGGTTGGCTACGAGCAGTACTTC
D: .; J: TRBJ2-1; size: once; V: TRBV7-8; CDR3: CASSLRRTAYNEQFF; DNA: TGTGCCAGCAGCTTAAGGCGGACCGCCTACAATGAGCAGTTCTTC
D: TRBD1; J: TRBJ2-2; size: .; V: TRBV7-9; CDR3: CASSRQGFNTGELFF; DNA: TGTGCCAGCAGCCGACAGGGATTCAACACCGGGGAGCTGTTTTTT
D: TRBD2; J: TRBJ2-1; size: .; V: TRBV7-9; CDR3: CASSPSGLAVDYNEQFF; DNA: TGTGCCAGCAGTCCAAGCGGGCTAGCGGTCGACTACAATGAGCAGTTCTTC
D: .; J: TRBJ1-1; size: .; V: TRBV9; CDR3: CASSGQQGWAFF; DNA: TGTGCCAGCAGCGGACAACAGGGATGGGCTTTCTTT